Below are 20 T cell receptor beta chains sequenced from a single sample in a study of glioma-infiltrating T cells after dendritic cell vaccination. Time point: after dendritic cell vaccination, including at tumor progression/relapse. Assay used: immunoSEQ multiplex PCR; TCRdb lists only in-frame clones, some missing. This repertoire shows some 60,000 clones, approximately 80% found once; its top ten account for approximately 15%. Sequencing was performed on blood, taken after dendritic cell vaccination. The source is a human donor with glioblastoma.

The DNA for the CDR3 is TGCGCCAGCAGCCAAATTCTAGGGACACCAGAATACGAGCAGTACTTC. The encoded protein is CASSQILGTPEYEQYF. The chain uses TRBV4-1 and TRBJ2-7; possibly TRBD1 for D (6 bases). The CDR3 covers 16 residues. Trimming removed 2 bases from V and 4 bases from J, with 18 bases in between. Germline CDR1 is MGHRA and CDR2 is YSYEKL.

V and J are TRBV19 and TRBJ2-3; TRBD1 matches at 7 bases. Germline-derived CDR1 and CDR2 are LNHDA and SQIVND (reference sequence). Trimming cost V 7 bases and J 6 bases; bases outside gene matches: 7. The CDR3 spans 13 residues. This chain's CDR3 is CASTTGVGDTQYF. The DNA for the CDR3 is TGTGCCAGTACCACAGGGGTGGGTGATACGCAGTATTTT.

The CDR3 spells CACPGVTNTEAFF. The CDR3 region has the DNA TGTGCCTGTCCAGGGGTCACGAACACTGAAGCTTTCTTT. The chain joins TRBV30 to TRBJ1-1; TRBD1 is a possible D gene (6 bases). V dropped 6 bases and J dropped 1 base, with 12 bases sitting between them. This CDR3 has 13 residues. Germline CDR1 and CDR2: GTSNPN and SVGIG (reference sequence).

The J gene is TRBJ1-2, the V gene TRBV25-1; 12 bases align to TRBD1. The junction had 7 bases not matched to a gene; V was cut back by 2 bases and J by 3 bases. Germline CDR1 is MGHDK and CDR2 is SYGVNS. This CDR3 has 17 residues. CDR3 sequence: CASSEMGDRGLDYGYTF. The CDR3 bases are TGTGCCAGCAGTGAAATGGGGGACAGGGGGCTAGACTATGGCTACACCTTC.

CDR3 in DNA: TGCGCCAGCAGCTTGGACTGGCGACTAGCGGGCGGGGAGCAGTACTTC. Translating gives CASSLDWRLAGGEQYF. This chain joins TRBV5-1 and TRBJ2-7, with TRBD2 matching 10 bases. Germline V gene lookup returns CDR1 SGHRS and CDR2 YFSETQ. Unmatched junction bases numbered 10, after V lost 0 bases and J lost 7 bases. The CDR3 length is 16 residues.

The chain has TRBV30 and TRBJ1-5; D gene ambiguous. The V gene's germline CDR1 is GTSNPN and CDR2 SVGIG (reference sequence). This CDR3 is 13 amino acids long. Deletions cut 7 bases from V and 3 bases from J, with 13 bases between. The DNA of the CDR3 is TGTGCCTTCACACACAGTTTCAATCAGCCCCAGCATTTT. It yields the protein CAFTHSFNQPQHF.

This chain connects TRBV7-9 to TRBJ2-3; 14 bases agree with TRBD2. The CDR3 runs 19 residues. CDR1 and CDR2 from the germline V gene are SEHNR and FQNEAQ (reference sequence). The V gene end was trimmed by 2 bases and the J gene end by 2 bases; junction bases not matched to a gene: 9. CDR3: CASSLSLGTSGRHTDTQYF. The CDR3 coding sequence is TGTGCCAGCAGCTTAAGTCTTGGGACTAGCGGGAGACACACAGATACGCAGTATTTT.

The chain recombines TRBV12-5 with TRBJ2-7; TRBD2 is a possible D gene (7 bases). V lost 4 bases and J lost 1, with 14 bases in between. Germline V gene lookup returns CDR1 LGHNT and CDR2 FRNRAP. CDR3 size: 15 residues. CDR3 in amino acids: CASGSLGGRSYEQYF. CDR3 nucleotides: TGTGCTAGTGGTTCCCTCGGGGGGCGATCCTACGAGCAGTACTTC.

This chain connects TRBV4-1 to TRBJ2-2; D is perhaps TRBD2 (6 bases). This CDR3 is 17 amino acids long. CDR1 and CDR2 (germline): MGHRA, YSYEKL. V lost 4 bases, J lost 7 bases, and 22 bases lay in between. For the CDR3, the DNA is TGCGCCAGCAGCCTTTTACCGGGACCCGGAGGGGACGGGGAGCTGTTTTTT. Protein: CASSLLPGPGGDGELFF.

The chain couples TRBV9 to TRBJ2-1; 7 positions match TRBD1. With V trimmed by 4 bases and J by 9 bases, 10 bases remained unmatched. Germline V CDR1 and CDR2: SGDLS, YYNGEE. This CDR3 spans 14 amino acids. The CDR3 bases are TGTGCCAGCAGCCCAAAAGACAGGGTCGGTGAGCAGTTCTTC. It specifies CASSPKDRVGEQFF.

The chain links TRBV4-2 to TRBJ2-1, with TRBD2 matching 10 bases. V trimming: 0 bases; J trimming: 7 bases; junction bases outside the gene matches: 6. Germline V gene sequence: CDR1 LGHNA, CDR2 YNFKEQ. CDR3 length: 16 amino acids. The CDR3 loop reads CASSQDTSGGGNEQFF. In nucleotides, the CDR3 is TGTGCCAGCAGCCAAGATACCAGCGGGGGGGGGAATGAGCAGTTCTTC.

The genes are TRBV6-1 and TRBJ2-4; 10 nucleotides line up with TRBD1. Germline assignment: CDR1 MNHNS and CDR2 SASEGT. The CDR3 is 14 residues long. Unmatched junction bases numbered 6, after V lost 5 bases and J lost 8 bases. The CDR3 here is CASSPDRGVDIQYF. The CDR3 DNA follows: TGTGCCAGCAGTCCGGACAGGGGGGTTGACATTCAGTACTTC.

The chain uses TRBV2 and TRBJ1-3; perhaps TRBD1 as D (6 bases). The CDR3 has 15 residues. Germline lookup yields CDR1 SNHLY and CDR2 FYNNEI. Trimming took 3 bases from V and 4 from J, leaving 13 bases between them. CDR3 sequence: CASSDAAGDGNTIYF. CDR3 DNA sequence: TGTGCCAGCAGTGACGCAGCAGGGGACGGAAACACCATATATTTT.

The chain has TRBV15 and TRBJ2-3; 8 positions match TRBD1. The junction had 1 base not matched to a gene; V was cut back by 5 bases and J by 3 bases. The germline V gene has CDR1 LNHNV and CDR2 YYDKDF (reference sequence). The CDR3 totals 13 residues. CDR3 in amino acids: CATSRDRTDTQYF. The CDR3 DNA sequence: TGTGCCACCAGCCGGGACAGGACAGATACGCAGTATTTT.

The gene calls are TRBV7-2 and TRBJ2-5; 9 nucleotides align to TRBD2. After removal of 5 bases from V and 5 bases from J, the junction contained 6 bases not matched to a gene. Germline CDR1 reads SGHTA; CDR2 reads FQGNSA. The CDR3 totals 14 residues. The CDR3 DNA reads as TGTGCCAGCAGCCCGGGACTAGCAGGGGAGACCCAGTACTTC. This translates into CASSPGLAGETQYF.

The chain carries TRBV4-1 and TRBJ2-7; tentatively, D is TRBD1 (6 bases). The CDR3 is 18 residues long. The V and J ends lost 6 bases and 0 bases respectively, with 24 bases between them. CDR1 and CDR2 from the germline V gene are MGHRA and YSYEKL. CDR3 loop: CASSRTERITRFSYEQYF. In nucleotides, the CDR3 is TGCGCCAGCAGTCGGACAGAGAGAATAACACGTTTCTCCTACGAGCAGTACTTC.

The rearrangement joins TRBV4-3 to TRBJ2-2; TRBD2 agrees at 11 bases. Germline CDR1 LGHNA, CDR2 YSLEER. The CDR3 spans 18 residues. V lost 1 base and J lost 2; bases outside the gene matches: 6. The CDR3 bases are TGCGCCAGCAGCCAAGCCGCAACTAGCGGGGGTAACACCGGGGAGCTGTTTTTT. It specifies CASSQAATSGGNTGELFF.

This chain links TRBV7-8 with TRBJ2-2; tentative D call: TRBD1 (7 bases). Germline CDR1 reads SGHVS; CDR2 reads FQNEAQ. V lost 5 bases, J lost 6 bases, and 13 bases lay in between. The CDR3 extends over 14 amino acids. The CDR3 DNA reads TGTGCCAGCAGCCCAGGGGGGTATCCCGGGGAGCTGTTTTTT. Translated, it gives CASSPGGYPGELFF.

Only a few counts were recorded for this clone. This chain joins TRBV6-8 and TRBJ2-5; 8 nucleotides align to TRBD2. V gave up 7 bases and J gave up 1 base; unmatched junction bases: 8. Germline V gene sequence: CDR1 MNHGY, CDR2 SAAAGT. This CDR3 spans 15 amino acids. The CDR3 reads CASKYTGGPQETQYF. In DNA, the CDR3 is TGTGCCAGCAAGTATACGGGGGGGCCCCAAGAGACCCAGTACTTC.

The chain joins TRBV10-3 to TRBJ1-1, with a possible D match to TRBD1 (5 bases). This CDR3 spans 13 amino acids. V shed 8 bases and J shed 2 bases, with 12 bases lying between them. From germline, CDR1 is ENHRY and CDR2 SYGVKD. The CDR3 is CAIGGTENTEAFF. The CDR3 nucleotides read TGTGCCATCGGGGGGACGGAAAACACTGAAGCTTTCTTT.